The present T cell receptor beta chain was sequenced within a study of CD8+CD57+ T cells in acquired aplastic anemia. Study-wide results and limits: It was found that under 30 CD8+ CDR3 sequences were shared between patients and controls. When set against total CD4+ and CD8+ pools, CD8+CD57+ cells in patients had lower diversity.

With regard to this clonotype: The antigen remains unidentified.

After removal of 1 base from V and 3 bases from J, the junction contained 3 bases not matched to a gene. The germline V gene has CDR1 SGHVS and CDR2 FQNEAQ. The CDR3 is made up of 15 amino acids. By flow cytometry, patients selected for sequencing had shown an expansion of CD8+CD57+ cells. Patients had received no therapy at the time of blood sampling. Both TCR beta VDJ combination and CDR3 sequence profiling were carried out. Genomic DNA was the template for this profiling. From the reads, TCRdb called clonotypes with MiXCR, one entry per CDR3 protein. This table holds almost 20,000 distinct CDR3 sequences, 40% found once.

Sequencing was done on a sample of CD8+CD57+ T cells sorted from PBMCs. Subset defined: bead-enriched CD8+CD57+ effector memory T cells from SAA patients. The J gene is TRBJ2-3, the V gene TRBV7-8, with 8 bases fitting TRBD2. The source of this sequence is a human donor with aplastic anemia. The chain's CDR3 is CASSLEAGVTDTQYF. The CDR3 nucleotides read TGTGCCAGCAGCTTAGAAGCGGGAGTGACAGATACGCAGTATTTT.